The rows below give T cell receptor beta chains drawn from one sample of a study of blood T cell repertoires in COVID-19. Sequencing was performed with immunoSEQ multiplex PCR; in TCRdb, only in-frame clones are kept and a portion is missing. The sample has 250,000 to 350,000 clones, more than 75% seen once. The sample taken for sequencing was peripheral blood. These receptors were obtained from a woman in her 50s who had recovered from COVID-19. Both conserved end residues are part of each CDR3. A D gene is named only where the DNA matches it firmly. Some rows mark clone size as missing; the rest say once, few, many or name a class of expanded clone.

v_gene: TRBV19
len: 13
d_gene: .
j_gene: TRBJ1-2
abundance: .
CDR3aa: CASSRVTNYGYTF
CDR3nt: TGTGCCAGTAGTCGGGTGACTAACTATGGCTACACCTTC

v_gene: TRBV28
len: 14
d_gene: .
j_gene: TRBJ2-6
abundance: .
CDR3aa: CASSDKLGANVLTF
CDR3nt: TGTGCCAGCAGTGACAAGTTAGGGGCCAACGTCCTGACTTTC

v_gene: TRBV7-2
len: 14
d_gene: TRBD1
j_gene: TRBJ1-1
abundance: .
CDR3aa: CASSQEGQYTEAFF
CDR3nt: TGTGCCAGCAGCCAGGAGGGACAGTACACTGAAGCTTTCTTT

v_gene: TRBV7-2
len: 15
d_gene: .
j_gene: TRBJ1-4
abundance: .
CDR3aa: CASSFTGPPNEKLFF
CDR3nt: TGTGCCAGCAGCTTTACAGGGCCCCCTAATGAAAAACTGTTTTTT

v_gene: TRBV6-6
len: 14
d_gene: .
j_gene: TRBJ2-3
abundance: .
CDR3aa: CASSERPATDTQYF
CDR3nt: TGTGCCAGCAGTGAGCGGCCGGCCACAGATACGCAGTATTTT

v_gene: TRBV7-2
len: 16
d_gene: TRBD2
j_gene: TRBJ2-2
abundance: .
CDR3aa: CASSPNGGANTGELFF
CDR3nt: TGTGCCAGCAGCCCTAACGGGGGGGCGAACACCGGGGAGCTGTTTTTT

v_gene: TRBV19
len: 14
d_gene: TRBD1
j_gene: TRBJ1-1
abundance: .
CDR3aa: CASSLGQVGTEAFF
CDR3nt: TGTGCCAGTAGTCTAGGACAGGTGGGCACTGAAGCTTTCTTT

v_gene: TRBV6-5
len: 14
d_gene: TRBD1
j_gene: TRBJ1-1
abundance: .
CDR3aa: CASKRTGSVTEAFF
CDR3nt: TGTGCCTCGAAACGGACAGGGTCGGTAACTGAAGCTTTCTTT

v_gene: TRBV9
len: 14
d_gene: TRBD2
j_gene: TRBJ2-4
abundance: few
CDR3aa: CASSVGVGGEIQYF
CDR3nt: TGTGCCAGCAGCGTAGGCGTGGGAGGGGAAATTCAGTACTTC

v_gene: TRBV19
len: 15
d_gene: TRBD2
j_gene: TRBJ2-5
abundance: .
CDR3aa: CASSIVPSGGETQYF
CDR3nt: TGTGCCAGTAGTATAGTCCCTAGCGGGGGTGAGACCCAGTACTTC

v_gene: TRBV9
len: 13
d_gene: .
j_gene: TRBJ1-2
abundance: few
CDR3aa: CASSATHRAGYTF
CDR3nt: TGTGCCAGCAGCGCCACGCACAGGGCTGGCTACACCTTC

v_gene: TRBV5-1
len: 17
d_gene: .
j_gene: TRBJ2-2
abundance: once
CDR3aa: CASSLAVESIATGELFF
CDR3nt: TGCGCCAGCAGCTTGGCCGTCGAGTCAATAGCCACCGGGGAGCTGTTTTTT

v_gene: TRBV12-1
len: 18
d_gene: .
j_gene: TRBJ1-5
abundance: .
CDR3aa: CASSFVVRGRAGNQPQHF
CDR3nt: TGTGCCAGCAGCTTTGTTGTGAGAGGCAGGGCTGGCAATCAGCCCCAGCATTTT

v_gene: TRBV15
len: 16
d_gene: TRBD2
j_gene: TRBJ2-1
abundance: .
CDR3aa: CATSRELAGGFNEQFF
CDR3nt: TGTGCCACCAGCAGAGAGCTCGCGGGAGGGTTTAATGAGCAGTTCTTC

v_gene: TRBV27
len: 18
d_gene: TRBD2
j_gene: TRBJ2-3
abundance: .
CDR3aa: CASSKTMTSGGRTDTQYF
CDR3nt: TGTGCCAGCAGCAAAACTATGACTAGCGGGGGACGCACAGATACGCAGTATTTT

v_gene: TRBV4-3
len: 15
d_gene: .
j_gene: TRBJ1-2
abundance: .
CDR3aa: CASSQDAVENYGYTF
CDR3nt: TGCGCCAGCAGCCAAGATGCAGTCGAAAACTATGGCTACACCTTC

v_gene: TRBV7-9
len: 16
d_gene: .
j_gene: TRBJ1-4
abundance: .
CDR3aa: CASSLGTGRVNEKLFF
CDR3nt: TGTGCCAGCAGCTTAGGGACGGGCAGGGTTAATGAAAAACTGTTTTTT

v_gene: TRBV27
len: 15
d_gene: .
j_gene: TRBJ2-7
abundance: .
CDR3aa: CASSLATGSSYEQYF
CDR3nt: TGTGCCAGCAGTTTAGCGACAGGCAGCTCCTACGAGCAGTACTTC

v_gene: TRBV7-2
len: 14
d_gene: .
j_gene: TRBJ1-2
abundance: .
CDR3aa: CASSLAVANYGYTF
CDR3nt: TGTGCCAGCAGCCTCGCGGTCGCTAACTATGGCTACACCTTC

v_gene: TRBV4-3
len: 18
d_gene: TRBD2
j_gene: TRBJ2-3
abundance: .
CDR3aa: CASSPELSLAGGGDTQYF
CDR3nt: TGCGCCAGCAGCCCCGAGCTCAGTCTAGCGGGAGGCGGAGATACGCAGTATTTT

v_gene: TRBV5-1
len: 14
d_gene: .
j_gene: TRBJ1-1
abundance: .
CDR3aa: CASSLGQENTEAFF
CDR3nt: TGCGCCAGCAGCTTGGGACAGGAGAACACTGAAGCTTTCTTT

v_gene: TRBV5-1
len: 15
d_gene: TRBD2
j_gene: TRBJ2-3
abundance: .
CDR3aa: CASSFAGTSADTQYF
CDR3nt: TGCGCCAGCAGCTTCGCCGGGACTAGCGCAGATACGCAGTATTTT

v_gene: TRBV9
len: 14
d_gene: .
j_gene: TRBJ2-7
abundance: once
CDR3aa: CASSVAGSGYEQYF
CDR3nt: TGTGCCAGCAGCGTAGCGGGGAGTGGGTACGAGCAGTACTTC

v_gene: TRBV20-1
len: 11
d_gene: .
j_gene: TRBJ1-1
abundance: .
CDR3aa: CTTRQDRGAFF
CDR3nt: TGCACAACTAGACAGGACCGCGGAGCTTTCTTT

v_gene: TRBV10-3
len: 15
d_gene: TRBD2
j_gene: TRBJ2-1
abundance: .
CDR3aa: CAISDRAGGPFEQFF
CDR3nt: TGTGCCATCAGTGATCGAGCGGGGGGGCCGTTTGAGCAGTTCTTC

v_gene: TRBV28
len: 13
d_gene: .
j_gene: TRBJ1-2
abundance: .
CDR3aa: CASSLRVRRGYTF
CDR3nt: TGTGCCAGCAGTTTGAGAGTGCGGAGGGGCTACACCTTC

v_gene: TRBV11-2
len: 15
d_gene: TRBD2
j_gene: TRBJ2-5
abundance: .
CDR3aa: CASSGRLAGAETQYF
CDR3nt: TGTGCCAGCAGCGGCAGACTAGCGGGAGCGGAGACCCAGTACTTC

v_gene: TRBV7-9
len: 14
d_gene: .
j_gene: TRBJ1-2
abundance: .
CDR3aa: CASSFPTRVRGYTF
CDR3nt: TGTGCCAGCAGCTTCCCCACCAGGGTACGCGGCTACACCTTC

v_gene: TRBV5-1
len: 16
d_gene: TRBD1
j_gene: TRBJ1-3
abundance: .
CDR3aa: CASSLEGTESGNTIYF
CDR3nt: TGCGCCAGCAGCTTGGAGGGGACAGAGTCTGGAAACACCATATATTTT

v_gene: TRBV28
len: 16
d_gene: TRBD1
j_gene: TRBJ2-5
abundance: .
CDR3aa: CASSLPGTGGRETQYF
CDR3nt: TGTGCCAGCAGTCTACCGGGGACAGGGGGCAGGGAGACCCAGTACTTC

v_gene: TRBV10-3
len: 13
d_gene: .
j_gene: TRBJ2-3
abundance: .
CDR3aa: CAISDGGRDTQYF
CDR3nt: TGTGCCATCAGTGATGGGGGGAGGGATACGCAGTATTTT

v_gene: TRBV6-4
len: 16
d_gene: .
j_gene: TRBJ2-1
abundance: once
CDR3aa: CASSDSFLGPYNEQFF
CDR3nt: TGTGCCAGCAGTGACTCTTTCCTGGGCCCCTACAATGAGCAGTTCTTC

v_gene: TRBV25-1
len: 14
d_gene: .
j_gene: TRBJ2-7
abundance: .
CDR3aa: CASSEAGISYEQYF
CDR3nt: TGTGCCAGCAGTGAAGCAGGGATCTCCTACGAGCAGTACTTC